The T cell receptor beta chain described here comes from a study of PD-L1 blockade in urothelial cancer. Method: immunoSEQ multiplex PCR; TCRdb's copy keeps in-frame clones and lacks some. The profile covers 85,000 to 100,000 clones, with more than 90% appearing a single time and around a tenth taken by the ten largest. V lost 4 bases and J lost 2, with 9 bases in between. The CDR3 consists of 13 residues. Germline values: CDR1 SQVTM, CDR2 ANQGSEA. This sample comprised PBMCs, obtained around atezolizumab (anti-PD-L1) treatment. The receptor comes from a man in his 60s with urothelial cancer. This rearrangement joins TRBV29-1 to TRBJ1-5; a possible D gene is TRBD1 (5 bases). The CDR3 DNA is TGCAGCGTTGGGGGGGAAGGCAATCAGCCCCAGCATTTT. Protein sequence: CSVGGEGNQPQHF.